This entry lists 10 T cell receptor beta chains sequenced from one sample in a study of PD-L1 blockade in urothelial cancer (dated by TCRdb to the late 2010s). The library was obtained by the immunoSEQ multiplex PCR assay. Drawn from immuneACCESS, this table holds only the in-frame rearrangements with V and J called that TCRdb kept. Clones are partly lost; checked studies trace under half to an unresolved V gene and leave the rest unexplained. This sample holds some 87,000 clones; about nine tenths were observed only once. Jointly, the top ten make up 2% of the sample. The time point label, as the study defines it: pretreatment peripheral blood. The material was PBMCs, obtained around atezolizumab (anti-PD-L1) treatment. The receptors come from a man in his fifties or sixties with urothelial cancer.

The chain combines TRBV5-1 with TRBJ2-1; 12 positions match TRBD2. The V gene's germline CDR1 is SGHRS and CDR2 YFSETQ. V lost 4 bases to trimming and J lost 6 bases; unmatched junction nucleotides: 8. This CDR3 contains 16 residues. The CDR3 loop is CASSAALAGGSNEQFF. CDR3 sequence (DNA): TGCGCCAGCAGCGCAGCTCTAGCGGGAGGGAGCAATGAGCAGTTCTTC.

The chain links TRBV6-5 to TRBJ2-7; the match to TRBD2 covers 8 bases. The CDR3 loop spans 15 amino acids. The V gene end was trimmed by 5 bases and the J gene end by 1 base; junction bases not matched to a gene: 7. The germline gives CDR1 MNHEY, CDR2 SVGAGI. The CDR3 DNA follows: TGTGCCAGCAGTCACAGGGCTAGCGGGTCCTACGAGCAGTACTTC. This translates into CASSHRASGSYEQYF.

The gene calls are TRBV5-4 and TRBJ1-3, with TRBD1 as a possible D gene (6 bases). The CDR3 has 13 residues. V lost 3 bases, J lost 4 bases, and 8 bases lay in between. The germline gives CDR1 SGHNT, CDR2 YYREEE (reference sequence). The CDR3 DNA follows: TGTGCCAGCAGCTGGGACACCGGAAACACCATATATTTT. This translates into CASSWDTGNTIYF. The complete variable domain, with remaining parts taken from reference TRBV5-4 and TRBJ1-3, reads ETGVTQSPTHLIKTRGQQVTLRCSSQSGHNTVSWYQQALGQGPQFIFQYYREEENGRGNFPPRFSGLQFPNYSSELNVNALELDDSALYLCASSWDTGNTIYFGEGSWLTVV.

The chain is built from TRBV9 and TRBJ2-5, with 7 bases aligning to TRBD1. With V trimmed by 4 bases and J by 5 bases, 14 bases remained unmatched. The CDR3 spans 16 residues. Germline-derived CDR1 and CDR2 are SGDLS and YYNGEE. Here the CDR3 DNA reads TGTGCCAGCAGCCTCCTGGATGCGAGGGGGCAGGAGACCCAGTACTTC. It translates to CASSLLDARGQETQYF.

The chain links TRBV6-5 to TRBJ1-1, with a possible D match to TRBD1 (6 bases). Trimming cost V 2 bases and J 3 bases, with 13 bases left between them. CDR3 length: 15 amino acids. Germline V gene lookup returns CDR1 MNHEY and CDR2 SVGAGI. The CDR3 region has the DNA TGTGCCAGCAGTTACGGTACAGGGTTGGACACTGAAGCTTTCTTT. Translation: CASSYGTGLDTEAFF.

The gene calls are TRBV7-9 and TRBJ2-7; D possibly corresponds to TRBD2 (7 bases). The CDR3 sequence is 17 residues long. V lost 4 bases, J lost 2 bases, and 21 bases lay in between. From germline, CDR1 is SEHNR and CDR2 FQNEAQ (reference sequence). The CDR3 nucleotides are TGTGCCAGCAGCTCCGCCTTGGGGGGGCCGAATCCCTACGAGCAGTACTTC. Translated, it gives CASSSALGGPNPYEQYF.

This chain links TRBV13 with TRBJ2-3; 12 positions match TRBD2. CDR3 length: 17 residues. Germline CDR1 PRHDT, CDR2 FYEKMQ (reference sequence). V was clipped by 1 base and J by 3 bases; unmatched bases: 5. The CDR3 DNA follows: TGTGCCAGCAGCTTAGTGCTAGCGGGAGGGCGGACAGATACGCAGTATTTT. Translated, it gives CASSLVLAGGRTDTQYF.

The rearrangement uses TRBV7-9 and TRBJ2-5; 9 positions match TRBD2. This CDR3 has 18 amino acids. Germline loops: CDR1 SEHNR, CDR2 FQNEAQ (reference sequence). The ends lost 2 bases at V and 5 bases at J; junction bases unmatched: 15. For the CDR3, the DNA is TGTGCCAGCAGCTTATACCGACTAGCGGAAGACGGGCGGGAGACCCAGTACTTC. Its protein is CASSLYRLAEDGRETQYF.

The genes are TRBV29-1 and TRBJ1-2; D not resolved. In germline, CDR1 is SQVTM, CDR2 ANQGSEA. V lost 0 bases to trimming and J lost 2 bases, with 13 bases between them. This CDR3 spans 15 amino acids. CDR3 coding DNA: TGCAGCGTTGAAGATGAACCAGAATTCAACTATGGCTACACCTTC. It specifies CSVEDEPEFNYGYTF.

The chain carries TRBV15 and TRBJ2-7; D unresolved. Germline CDR1 LNHNV, CDR2 YYDKDF (reference sequence). V lost 2 bases and J lost 0, with 11 bases in between. The CDR3 has 15 residues. For the CDR3, the DNA is TGTGCCACCAGCAGAATCGACACCAGCTCCTACGAGCAGTACTTC. It is translated as CATSRIDTSSYEQYF.